Presented here are 8 T cell receptor beta chains from one specimen sequenced in a study of blood T cell repertoires in COVID-19. Using immunoSEQ multiplex PCR, the repertoire was profiled, and TCRdb retains in-frame clones only, with some absent. The table has fewer than 500,000 clones, 80% to 90% seen once. Sequencing input: peripheral blood. Receptors were obtained from a man between 18 and 35 years old with COVID-19, enrolled during active disease.

The chain recombines TRBV5-1 with TRBJ2-5; D is perhaps TRBD2 (6 bases). V was clipped by 0 bases and J by 3 bases, with 12 bases between them. The CDR3 covers 15 residues. Germline values: CDR1 SGHRS, CDR2 YFSETQ. The CDR3 DNA follows: TGCGCCAGCAGCTTGGTTGGGGCGGGGAAAGAGACCCAGTACTTC. Translated, it gives CASSLVGAGKETQYF.

The gene calls are TRBV24-1 and TRBJ2-1, with a weak D call TRBD2 (5 bases). Deletions cut 4 bases from V and 0 bases from J, with 12 bases between. Germline-derived CDR1 and CDR2 are KGHDR and SFDVKD. The CDR3 is made up of 16 amino acids. The DNA of the CDR3 is TGTGCCACCAGTGACCCACGGGCGGGCTCCTACAATGAGCAGTTCTTC. Protein sequence: CATSDPRAGSYNEQFF.

The chain carries TRBV7-9 and TRBJ2-7; tentatively, D is TRBD1 (6 bases). V lost 0 bases, J lost 5 bases, and 20 bases lay in between. In germline, CDR1 is SEHNR, CDR2 FQNEAQ (reference sequence). The CDR3 has 17 residues. This chain's CDR3 is CASSLAGARGALDEQYF. The CDR3 DNA follows: TGTGCCAGCAGCTTAGCGGGGGCCAGGGGTGCGTTGGACGAGCAGTACTTC.

The gene calls are TRBV7-2 and TRBJ1-4, with D unclear. V lost 5 bases and J lost 0, with 10 bases in between. Per the germline V gene, CDR1 is SGHTA and CDR2 is FQGNSA. This CDR3 is built from 15 residues. The CDR3 DNA sequence: TGTGCCAGCAGCACCCAAAGAGCAACTAATGAAAAACTGTTTTTT. Translating it yields CASSTQRATNEKLFF.

In its sample, this clone was seen a few times. The chain couples TRBV5-1 to TRBJ2-7; D might be TRBD1 (6 bases). Germline V gives CDR1 SGHRS, CDR2 YFSETQ. CDR3 length: 16 amino acids. V was pared by 4 bases and J by 0 bases, with 17 bases between. CDR3 nucleotides: TGCGCCAGCAGCCTTTCCATTACAGGGAGCTCCTACGAGCAGTACTTC. Translation: CASSLSITGSSYEQYF.

The rearrangement joins TRBV6-5 to TRBJ2-2, with D possibly matching TRBD1 (6 bases). This CDR3 region has 13 residues. The germline gives CDR1 MNHEY, CDR2 SVGAGI. The germline V and J ends were trimmed by 8 bases and 6 bases, with 13 bases remaining between them. As DNA, the CDR3 is TGTGCCAGCCGACAACCAGGGGCCGGGGAGCTGTTTTTT. This codes for CASRQPGAGELFF.

The rearrangement joins TRBV11-3 to TRBJ2-7, with 15 bases matching TRBD2. CDR1 is SGHNT, CDR2 YENEEA, per germline. With 5 bases clipped from V and 5 bases from J, the junction kept 4 bases outside the gene matches. This CDR3 is built from 15 residues. The CDR3 nucleotides are TGTGCCAGCAGCCTCGGACTAGCGGGAGGGAACGAGCAGTACTTC. Its translation is CASSLGLAGGNEQYF. The entire variable domain, with the rest obtained from reference TRBV11-3 and TRBJ2-7, is as follows: EAGVVQSPRYKIIEKKQPVAFWCNPISGHNTLYWYLQNLGQGPELLIRYENEEAVDDSQLPKDRFSAERLKGVDSTLKIQPAELGDSAVYLCASSLGLAGGNEQYFGPGTRLTVT.

J is TRBJ1-6 and V is TRBV12-3 or TRBV12-4; 9 bases agree with TRBD1. J lost 7 bases, V lost 6 bases, and 1 base had no gene match. The CDR3 length is 13 residues. CDR3 sequence reads: CASRGQGNSPLHF. The CDR3 region has the DNA TGTGCCAGCAGGGGACAGGGCAATTCACCCCTCCACTTT.